The sample holds many counts of the clone carrying this T cell receptor (beta chain). The antigen is not known. These data belong to a study of neurological immune-mediated disorders. This CDR3 is built from 13 residues. Germline V gene data show CDR1 as MNHEY and CDR2 as SVGAGI. Trimming cost V 2 bases and J 2 bases, with 6 bases left between them. Study-wide results and limits: TCR-beta repertoires seemed private in all groups, with no expanded CDR3 amino acid sequences shared.

TCRdb passed the 5' RACE reads through MiXCR, listing each CDR3 protein once. The table includes approximately 77,000 distinct CDR3 sequences, about 9.4% detected once. The clonotype originates from a man between 45 and 60 years old in good health. The V and J genes are TRBV6-5 and TRBJ1-1; D is unclear. The sequencing sample was made of PBMCs. In DNA form, the CDR3 reads TGTGCCAGCAGTTACAACAGAAACACTGAAGCTTTCTTT. Its translation: CASSYNRNTEAFF.